The rows below give T cell receptor beta chains drawn from one sample of a study of blood T cell repertoires in COVID-19. The data were produced by immunoSEQ multiplex PCR, yet TCRdb's version contains in-frame clones alone and is incomplete. The table has about 150,000 clones, 85% seen once. The specimen sequenced was peripheral blood. All receptors come from a woman of 80 years or more with COVID-19, enrolled during active disease. CDR3s include the opening cysteine and the closing phenylalanine or tryptophan. Each record gives: V gene, clone size, D gene, J gene, CDR3 protein, CDR3 DNA. D genes are given only for firm matches. Expanded clones are given a class, and other clones once, few, many or no size at all.

>TRBV28|NA|TRBD1|TRBJ1-2
CVTAPGTAGYGYTF
TGTGTCACCGCCCCCGGGACAGCGGGTTATGGCTACACCTTC
>TRBV5-5|NA|TRBD2|TRBJ2-7
CASSEASGYEQYF
TGTGCCAGCAGCGAGGCTAGCGGTTACGAGCAGTACTTC
>TRBV7-9|NA|TRBD2|TRBJ2-7
CASSLGFGGRSPHEQYF
TGTGCCAGCAGCTTAGGTTTTGGCGGGAGGAGTCCCCACGAGCAGTACTTC
>TRBV3-1/TRBV3-2|NA|NA|TRBJ1-1
CASSQGTGLHTEAFF
TGTGCCAGCAGCCAAGGGACGGGGTTACACACTGAAGCTTTCTTT
>TRBV5-1|NA|TRBD1|TRBJ1-1
CASSTWTGPNTEAFF
TGCGCCAGCAGCACCTGGACAGGACCGAACACTGAAGCTTTCTTT
>TRBV7-2|NA|NA|TRBJ1-5
CASSPRRGGQPQHF
TGTGCCAGCAGCCCCCGGAGGGGCGGTCAGCCCCAGCATTTT
>TRBV4-1|few|TRBD2|TRBJ2-1
CASSQDRTSGRDSSYNEQFF
TGCGCCAGCAGCCAAGATAGGACTAGCGGGCGAGATAGCTCCTACAATGAGCAGTTCTTC
>TRBV2|NA|TRBD1|TRBJ1-6
CASSPGTGGNSPLHF
TGTGCCAGCAGCCCCGGGACAGGGGGAAATTCACCCCTCCACTTT
>TRBV12-3/TRBV12-4|NA|NA|TRBJ1-2
CASTLYGYTF
TGTGCCAGCACCCTATATGGCTACACCTTC
>TRBV19|NA|TRBD1|TRBJ1-1
CASSAKGARITEAFF
TGTGCCAGTAGTGCAAAGGGGGCCAGGATCACTGAAGCTTTCTTT
>TRBV11-1|NA|NA|TRBJ2-7
CASGKQGSYEQYF
TGTGCCAGCGGAAAACAGGGTTCCTACGAGCAGTACTTC
>TRBV12-3/TRBV12-4|NA|NA|TRBJ1-1
CASSFQVNEAFF
TGTGCCAGCAGTTTTCAGGTTAATGAAGCTTTCTTT
>TRBV18|NA|NA|TRBJ1-4
CASSPLQGRGANEKLFF
TGTGCCAGCTCACCGCTACAGGGTAGGGGAGCTAATGAAAAACTGTTTTTT
>TRBV5-1|few|NA|TRBJ2-7
CASSSSYEQYF
TGCGCCAGCAGCTCTTCTTACGAGCAGTACTTC
>TRBV16|NA|NA|TRBJ2-2
CASSQSGGYTGELFF
TGTGCCAGCAGCCAATCAGGGGGTTACACCGGGGAGCTGTTTTTT
>TRBV28|NA|NA|TRBJ2-7
CASSNTYEQYF
TGTGCCAGCAGCAACACCTACGAGCAGTACTTC
>TRBV5-6|NA|NA|TRBJ2-3
CASSPRSPDTQYF
TGTGCCAGCAGCCCCCGGAGCCCAGATACGCAGTATTTT
>TRBV2|NA|NA|TRBJ2-7
CASKGQGYEQYF
TGTGCCAGCAAGGGGCAGGGGTACGAGCAGTACTTC
>TRBV23-1|NA|TRBD1|TRBJ1-2
CASSQSKNGTGGDYGYTF
TGCGCCAGCAGTCAATCGAAGAATGGGACAGGAGGGGACTATGGCTACACCTTC
>TRBV10-3|few|TRBD1|TRBJ2-7
CAISLRDRSYEQYF
TGTGCCATCAGCCTCCGGGACAGATCCTACGAGCAGTACTTC
>TRBV6-5|NA|NA|TRBJ1-6
CASSPFHRENSPLHF
TGTGCCAGCAGTCCATTTCACAGGGAGAATTCACCCCTCCACTTT